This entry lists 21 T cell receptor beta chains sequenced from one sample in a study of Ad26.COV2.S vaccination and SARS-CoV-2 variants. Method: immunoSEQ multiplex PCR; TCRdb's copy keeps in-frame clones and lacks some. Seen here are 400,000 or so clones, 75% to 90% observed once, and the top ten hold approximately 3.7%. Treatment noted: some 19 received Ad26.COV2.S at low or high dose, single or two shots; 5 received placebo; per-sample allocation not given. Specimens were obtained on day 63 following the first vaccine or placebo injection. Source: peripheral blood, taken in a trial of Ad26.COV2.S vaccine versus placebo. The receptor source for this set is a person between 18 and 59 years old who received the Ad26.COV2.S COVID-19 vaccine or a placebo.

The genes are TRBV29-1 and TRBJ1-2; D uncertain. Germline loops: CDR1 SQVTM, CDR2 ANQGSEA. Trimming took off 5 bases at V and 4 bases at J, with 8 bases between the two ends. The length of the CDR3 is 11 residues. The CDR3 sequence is CSVPAGYGYTF. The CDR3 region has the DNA TGCAGCGTTCCTGCCGGCTATGGCTACACCTTC.

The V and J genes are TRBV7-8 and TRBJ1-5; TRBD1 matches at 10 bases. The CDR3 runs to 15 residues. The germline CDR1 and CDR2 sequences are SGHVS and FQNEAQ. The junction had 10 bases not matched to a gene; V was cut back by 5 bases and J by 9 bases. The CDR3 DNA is TGTGCCAGCAGCATCGGGACAGGGGTGCTTCTGCCCCAGCATTTT. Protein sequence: CASSIGTGVLLPQHF. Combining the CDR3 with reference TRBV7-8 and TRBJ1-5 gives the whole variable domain GAGVSQSPRYKVAKRGQDVALRCDPISGHVSLFWYQQALGQGPEFLTYFQNEAQLDKSGLPSDRFFAERPEGSVSTLKIQRTQQEDSAVYLCASSIGTGVLLPQHFGDGTRLSIL.

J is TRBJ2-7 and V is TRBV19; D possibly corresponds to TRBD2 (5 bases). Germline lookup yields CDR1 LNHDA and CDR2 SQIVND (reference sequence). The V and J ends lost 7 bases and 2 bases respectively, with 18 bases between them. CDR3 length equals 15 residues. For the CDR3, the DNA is TGTGCCAGTAAAGTGAGTCCGGGGATCACCTACGAGCAGTACTTC. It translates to CASKVSPGITYEQYF.

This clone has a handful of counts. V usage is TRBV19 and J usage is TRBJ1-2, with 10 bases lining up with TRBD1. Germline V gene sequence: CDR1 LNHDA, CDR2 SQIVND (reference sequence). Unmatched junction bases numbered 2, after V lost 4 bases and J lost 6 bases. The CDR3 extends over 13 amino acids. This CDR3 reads CASSTGQGNGYTF. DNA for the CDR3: TGTGCCAGTAGTACGGGACAGGGGAATGGCTACACCTTC.

The CDR3 DNA reads as TGTGCCAGCAGTGAGCAGGGGGCCAAAAACATTCAGTACTTC. This codes for CASSEQGAKNIQYF. The V gene is TRBV6-4, the J gene TRBJ2-4; perhaps TRBD1 as D (6 bases). CDR3 length: 14 residues. V was pared by 3 bases and J by 1 base, with 7 bases between. Germline V gives CDR1 MRHNA, CDR2 SNTAGT.

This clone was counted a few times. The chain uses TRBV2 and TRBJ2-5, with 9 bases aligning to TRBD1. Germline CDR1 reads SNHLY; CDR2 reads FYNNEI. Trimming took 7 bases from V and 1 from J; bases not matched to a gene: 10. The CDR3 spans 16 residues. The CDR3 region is CASTRGQGRTQETQYF. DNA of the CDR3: TGTGCCAGCACTCGTGGACAGGGGCGAACCCAAGAGACCCAGTACTTC.

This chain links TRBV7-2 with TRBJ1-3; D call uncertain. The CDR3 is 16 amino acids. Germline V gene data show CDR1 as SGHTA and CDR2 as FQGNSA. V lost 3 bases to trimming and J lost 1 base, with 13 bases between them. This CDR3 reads CASSLAIVGSGNTIYF. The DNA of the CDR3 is TGTGCCAGCAGCTTGGCCATTGTTGGTTCTGGAAACACCATATATTTT.

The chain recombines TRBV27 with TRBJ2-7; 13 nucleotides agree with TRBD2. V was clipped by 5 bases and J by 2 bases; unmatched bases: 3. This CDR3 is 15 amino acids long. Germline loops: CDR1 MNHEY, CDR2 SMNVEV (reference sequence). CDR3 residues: CASSPGLAGAYEQYF. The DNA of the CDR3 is TGTGCCAGCAGTCCCGGACTAGCGGGGGCCTACGAGCAGTACTTC.

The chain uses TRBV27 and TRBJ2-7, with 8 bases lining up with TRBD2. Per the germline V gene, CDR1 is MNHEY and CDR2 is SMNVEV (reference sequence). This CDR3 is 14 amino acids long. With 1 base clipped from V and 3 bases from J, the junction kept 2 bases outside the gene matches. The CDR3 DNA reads TGTGCCAGCAGTTTATTCGGGGGGGGCTACGAGCAGTACTTC. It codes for CASSLFGGGYEQYF.

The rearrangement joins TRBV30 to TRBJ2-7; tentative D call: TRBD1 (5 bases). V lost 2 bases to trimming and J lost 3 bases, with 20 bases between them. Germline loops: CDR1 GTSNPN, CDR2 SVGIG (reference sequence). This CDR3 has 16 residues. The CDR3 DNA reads TGTGCCTGGAGTCCCTCCCGAAGGGGTTATTTCTACGAGCAGTACTTC. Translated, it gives CAWSPSRRGYFYEQYF.

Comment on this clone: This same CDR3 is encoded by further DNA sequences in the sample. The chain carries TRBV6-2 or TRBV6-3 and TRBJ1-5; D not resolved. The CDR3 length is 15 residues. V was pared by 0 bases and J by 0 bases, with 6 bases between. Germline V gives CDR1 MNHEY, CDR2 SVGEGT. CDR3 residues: CASSYSSYSNQPQHF. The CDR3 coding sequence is TGTGCCAGCAGTTACTCTTCCTATAGCAATCAGCCCCAGCATTTT.

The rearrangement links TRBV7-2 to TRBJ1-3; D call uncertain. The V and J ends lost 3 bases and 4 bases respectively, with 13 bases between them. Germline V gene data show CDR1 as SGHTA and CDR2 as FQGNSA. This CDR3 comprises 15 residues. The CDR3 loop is CASSFDREGGNTIYF. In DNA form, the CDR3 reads TGTGCCAGCAGCTTTGACCGGGAAGGAGGAAACACCATATATTTT.

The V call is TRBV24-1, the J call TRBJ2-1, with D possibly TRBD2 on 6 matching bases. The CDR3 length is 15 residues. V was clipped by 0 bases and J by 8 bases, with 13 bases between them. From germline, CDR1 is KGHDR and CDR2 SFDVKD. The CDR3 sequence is CATSDLHSPGDEQFF. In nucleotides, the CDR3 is TGTGCCACCAGTGATTTGCATTCCCCGGGGGATGAGCAGTTCTTC.

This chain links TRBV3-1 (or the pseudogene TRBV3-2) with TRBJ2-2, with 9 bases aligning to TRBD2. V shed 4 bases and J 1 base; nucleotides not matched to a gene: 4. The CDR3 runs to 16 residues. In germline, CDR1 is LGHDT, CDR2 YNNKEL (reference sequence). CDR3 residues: CASSPFSGGNTGELFF. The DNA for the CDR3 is TGTGCCAGCAGCCCTTTTAGCGGGGGGAACACCGGGGAGCTGTTTTTT.

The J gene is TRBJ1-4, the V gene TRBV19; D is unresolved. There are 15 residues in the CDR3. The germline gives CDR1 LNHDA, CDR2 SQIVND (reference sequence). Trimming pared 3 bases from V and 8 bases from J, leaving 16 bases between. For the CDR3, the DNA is TGTGCCAGTAGTATGTACGGAGAGGTTGAGGAAAAACTGTTTTTT. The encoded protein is CASSMYGEVEEKLFF.

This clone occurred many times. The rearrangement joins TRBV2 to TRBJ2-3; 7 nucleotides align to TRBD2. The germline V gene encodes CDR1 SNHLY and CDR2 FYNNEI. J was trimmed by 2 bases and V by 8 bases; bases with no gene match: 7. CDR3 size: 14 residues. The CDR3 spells CASARLADTDTQYF. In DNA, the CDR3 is TGTGCCAGCGCTCGGCTAGCGGACACAGATACGCAGTATTTT.

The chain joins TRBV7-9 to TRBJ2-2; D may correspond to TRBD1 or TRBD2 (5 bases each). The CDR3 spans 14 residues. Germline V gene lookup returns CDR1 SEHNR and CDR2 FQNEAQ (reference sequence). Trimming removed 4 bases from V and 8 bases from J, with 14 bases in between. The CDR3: CASSSRDLMGELFF. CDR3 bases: TGTGCCAGCAGCTCCCGGGACCTCATGGGGGAGCTGTTTTTT.

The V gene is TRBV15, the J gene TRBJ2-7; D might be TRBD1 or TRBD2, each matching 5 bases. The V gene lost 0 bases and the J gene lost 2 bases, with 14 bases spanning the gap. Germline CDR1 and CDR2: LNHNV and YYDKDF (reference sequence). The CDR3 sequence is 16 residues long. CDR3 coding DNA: TGTGCCACCAGCAGAGATAACCCGGGGACGACCTACGAGCAGTACTTC. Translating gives CATSRDNPGTTYEQYF.

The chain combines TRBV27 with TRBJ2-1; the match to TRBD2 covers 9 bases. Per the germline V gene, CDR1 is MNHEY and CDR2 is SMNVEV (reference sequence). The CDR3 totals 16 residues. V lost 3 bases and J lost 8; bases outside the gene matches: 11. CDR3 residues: CASSFRAGGHLDEQFF. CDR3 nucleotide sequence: TGTGCCAGCAGTTTCAGGGCGGGGGGGCATTTGGATGAGCAGTTCTTC.

CDR3 residues: CASSLGTDGMYEQYF. The CDR3, as DNA: TGTGCCAGCAGCCTCGGGACGGACGGAATGTACGAGCAGTACTTC. The chain recombines TRBV6-2 or TRBV6-3 with TRBJ2-7, with D perhaps being TRBD1 or TRBD2 (5 bases each). V was pared by 6 bases and J by 4 bases, with 19 bases between. Germline assignment: CDR1 MNHEY and CDR2 SVGEGT. The CDR3 consists of 15 residues.

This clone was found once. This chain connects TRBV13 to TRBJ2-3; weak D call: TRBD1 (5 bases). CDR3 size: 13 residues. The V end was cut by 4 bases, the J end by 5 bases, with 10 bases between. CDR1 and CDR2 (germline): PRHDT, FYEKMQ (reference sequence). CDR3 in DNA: TGTGCCAGCAGCTACAAGACAGAAGATACGCAGTATTTT. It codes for CASSYKTEDTQYF.